This paragraph covers one TCR beta chain sequence. This clonotype was recorded many times. It lacks a known antigen. Per-base qualities were not stored, and no clone one base away is much larger. Stable Graves' hyperthyroidism was defined as the absence of progression to ophthalmopathy over 18 months of follow-up. Hyperthyroidism patients were aged 18 to 65 years and newly diagnosed, with disease duration of less than 2 months. Any patient with an uncontrolled infection, another autoimmune disease, pregnancy or lactation was excluded. Diagnoses were based on clinical symptoms, serum thyroxine and TRAb, thyroid ultrasound and orbital computed tomography. PBMCs were separated from under 12 ml of fresh peripheral blood using Ficoll-Paque density gradient centrifugation. Total RNA was extracted with Trizol reagent, and quality was checked on an Agilent 2100 Bioanalyzer. This sample is part of a study of T cells in Graves' hyperthyroidism and ophthalmopathy (dated by TCRdb to about 2019). Regarding the study in general: Peripheral blood samples were taken at the time of initial diagnosis, prior to any treatment. To identify TCR V-J signatures that set the groups apart, the researchers used a discovery cohort of about a hundred patients, made up of roughly 40 with Graves' ophthalmopathy and some 60 with stable Graves' hyperthyroidism. Prospective prediction of ophthalmopathy was tested in an independent validation cohort of 18 to 20 hyperthyroidism patients and 17 patients who later progressed to ophthalmopathy. For training and testing, the 80 to 100 patients in the discovery cohort were randomly divided in a 7:3 ratio. In six Graves' hyperthyroidism patients, the study also compared T-cell repertoires from thyroid tissue with T-cell repertoires from blood. Once sampling was done, hyperthyroidism patients were given methimazole at a starting dose of 30 mg daily, whereas ophthalmopathy patients were given high-dose intravenous methylprednisolone. The paper reports TCR Vbeta CDR3 sequencing of about 140 peripheral blood samples: approximately 43 ophthalmopathy, under 80 hyperthyroidism and 17 progressor patients.

Summary of the overall study and its limitations: Sample size was not statistically predetermined, and investigators were not blinded to group allocation. A model built on a 13 V-J signature distinguished ophthalmopathy from stable hyperthyroidism, reaching around 88% sensitivity and under 84% specificity in cross-validation and 80%/75% in testing. Blood samples also contained most of the expanded thyroid clonotypes (frequency above 0.001), which suggests that blood repertoires may reflect thyroid immune responses. During validation, the model predicted progression to ophthalmopathy a median of roughly six months ahead of onset, with more than 55% sensitivity and more than 72% specificity.

Amplification of TCR beta CDR3 regions was carried out from RNA transcripts. The first round of RT-PCR for the TCR CDR3 was performed with the HTBI primer set and the Qiagen OneStep RT-PCR kit. Libraries were constructed in a second round of multiplex PCR, after which size selection and purification were performed. Paired-end sequencing of the libraries was performed with 100 bp reads on an Illumina HiSeq2000. The study's processing was this. SOAPnuke was used to process the raw data, throwing out any read that contained adapters or uncalled bases, had a mean Phred below 15, or lacked an exact constant-primer or identifier match. High-quality paired reads were merged with COPE v1.2.5, and unique nucleotide sequences were defined as clonotypes. MiTCR v1.1 was used to align the clonotypes against IMGT TRBV, TRBD and TRBJ reference segments. The analysis included only V-J combinations with a frequency above 0.0001, which together covered more than 98% of the repertoires. The TCS score was defined as F50 (clonal expansion) divided by E x V (chaos), with BLOSUM62-based TCRdist calculated between CDR3 peptides within each V-J. Welch's t-statistics and random forest reduced fewer than 550 V-J features to 13, which were used in a naive Bayes classifier (R e1071). TCRdb reprocessing: public reads trimmed at Q25 with fastp, clones called with MiXCR, in-frame beta chains kept. Identical CDR3 protein sequences are pooled into one entry, listed with their most common genes and DNA. These V and J calls rely on TCRdb rather than the paper's analysis. Here the sample has approximately 600,000 distinct CDR3 sequences; 15% to 20% occur a single time. The ten biggest clones cover less than 4.5% of the sample.

The receptor comes from a woman aged 30 to 39 with Graves' hyperthyroidism. Material: blood.

The CDR3 protein is CASSFSGISTDTQYF. The nucleotide sequence reads TGTGCCAGCAGTTTTTCGGGAATCAGCACAGATACGCAGTATTTT. The rearranged chain carries TRBV12-3 or TRBV12-4 and TRBJ2-3; TRBD2 is a weak D gene call, 5 bases matching. V is shortened by 3 bases, J by 0 bases, and the region joining them spans 10 bases. The CDR3 starts with the cysteine, ends with the phenylalanine, and has 15 residues. Solely the CDR3 DNA is kept, with 45 bases framed from the first base.